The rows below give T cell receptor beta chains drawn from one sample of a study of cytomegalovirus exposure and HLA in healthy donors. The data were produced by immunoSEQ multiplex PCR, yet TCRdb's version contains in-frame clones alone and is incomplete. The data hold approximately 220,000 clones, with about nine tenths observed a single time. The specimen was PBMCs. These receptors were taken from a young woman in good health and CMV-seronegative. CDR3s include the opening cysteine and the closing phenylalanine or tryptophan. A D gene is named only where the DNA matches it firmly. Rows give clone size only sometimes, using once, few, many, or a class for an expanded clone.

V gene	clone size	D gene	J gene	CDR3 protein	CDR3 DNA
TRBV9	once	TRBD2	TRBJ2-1	CASSVGTSGYNEQFF	TGTGCCAGCAGCGTAGGCACTAGCGGCTACAATGAGCAGTTCTTC
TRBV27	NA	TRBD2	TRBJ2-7	CASSPASGTISYEQYF	TGTGCCAGCAGTCCAGCTAGCGGGACTATCTCCTACGAGCAGTACTTC
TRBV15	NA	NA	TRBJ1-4	CATSMKGEAEKLFF	TGTGCCACCAGCATGAAGGGGGAAGCTGAAAAACTGTTTTTT
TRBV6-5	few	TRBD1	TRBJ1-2	CASSTGGGYTF	TGTGCCAGCAGTACAGGGGGCGGCTACACCTTC
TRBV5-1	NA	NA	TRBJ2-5	CASSLGQSQETQYF	TGCGCCAGCAGCTTGGGACAGAGCCAAGAGACCCAGTACTTC
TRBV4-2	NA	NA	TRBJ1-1	CASSQQGTEAFF	TGTGCCAGCAGCCAACAGGGCACTGAAGCTTTCTTT
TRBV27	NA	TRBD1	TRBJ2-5	CASSHQSGTGGSETQYF	TGTGCCAGCAGTCACCAATCCGGGACAGGGGGCTCGGAGACCCAGTACTTC
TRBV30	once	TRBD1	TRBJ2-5	CAWTSTGKETQYF	TGTGCCTGGACCTCGACAGGGAAGGAGACCCAGTACTTC
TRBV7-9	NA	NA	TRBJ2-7	CASSLISSGGWYEQYF	TGTGCCAGCAGCTTAATTTCCAGCGGCGGATGGTACGAGCAGTACTTC
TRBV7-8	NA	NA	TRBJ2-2	CASSFLRNTGELFF	TGTGCCAGCAGCTTTCTCAGGAACACCGGGGAGCTGTTTTTT
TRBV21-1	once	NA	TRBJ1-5	CASSKVGDTTPINQPQHF	TGTGCCAGCAGCAAAGTCGGGGACACAACTCCCATTAATCAGCCCCAGCATTTT
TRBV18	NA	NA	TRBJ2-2	CASSPIDRSGGELFF	TGTGCCAGCTCACCCATCGACAGGTCCGGCGGGGAGCTGTTTTTT
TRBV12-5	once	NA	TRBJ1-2	CASGLVPGDPWTGYTF	TGTGCTAGTGGTTTGGTACCAGGGGACCCATGGACGGGCTACACCTTC